The 6 T cell receptor beta chains given below trace back to one sample, sequenced in a study of precursors of human CD4 cytotoxic T cells. Bulk UMI-based sequencing covered sorted CD4+ central memory, effector memory, IL-7R-high and IL-7R-negative TEMRA subsets. TCRdb re-called the reads with MiXCR, one entry per CDR3 protein. The repertoire holds around 540 distinct CDR3 sequences, with roughly a sixth as singletons. Source material: memory CD4+ T cells from blood (PBMCs). All receptors come from a human donor in good health.

The gene calls are TRBV20-1 and TRBJ2-3; TRBD2 aligns across 10 bases. V gave up 6 bases and J gave up 3 bases; unmatched junction bases: 6. The CDR3 extends over 14 amino acids. Germline loops: CDR1 DFQATT, CDR2 SNEGSKA (reference sequence). The CDR3 is CSADTAGGTDTQYF. As DNA, the CDR3 is TGCAGTGCGGATACAGCGGGGGGGACAGATACGCAGTATTTT.

By sample fraction, this clonotype is large. The V call is TRBV7-9, the J call TRBJ2-3, with no clear D. This CDR3 spans 13 amino acids. V was shortened by 0 bases and J by 4 bases, with 5 bases between the two germline ends. The germline V gene encodes CDR1 SEHNR and CDR2 FQNEAQ (reference sequence). Here the CDR3 DNA reads TGTGCCAGCAGCTTAGCAGGGCCAGATACGCAGTATTTT. It is translated as CASSLAGPDTQYF.

Points on this clonotype: A much more abundant neighbour one base away suggests this may be a read error. The gene calls are TRBV29-1 and TRBJ1-2; 8 bases align to TRBD1. Germline V gene sequence: CDR1 SQVTM, CDR2 ANQGSEA. This CDR3 is 13 amino acids long. The CDR3 reads CSGGTGTNYGYAF. CDR3 coding DNA: TGCAGCGGCGGGACAGGAACTAACTATGGCTACGCCTTC. The whole variable domain, filled in from reference TRBV29-1 and TRBJ1-2, reads SAVISQKPSRDICQRGTSLTIQCQVDSQVTMMFWYRQQPGQSLTLIATANQGSEATYESGFVIDKFPISRPNLTFSTLTVSNMSPEDSSIYLCSGGTGTNYGYAFGSGTRLTVV.

The J gene is TRBJ2-1, the V gene TRBV4-1; 9 bases agree with TRBD2. V shed 4 bases, J shed 9 bases, and the junction held 19 bases outside the gene matches. The CDR3 totals 18 residues. The germline V gene has CDR1 MGHRA and CDR2 YSYEKL. CDR3 DNA sequence: TGCGCCAGCAGCCTCCGCGCTGTAGCGGGAGTTCAGGTTGGTGAGCAGTTCTTC. The encoded protein is CASSLRAVAGVQVGEQFF.

Relative to its sample, this clonotype is large. This chain uses TRBV24-1 with TRBJ2-2; 8 bases map to TRBD1. The CDR3 extends over 16 amino acids. CDR1 KGHDR and CDR2 SFDVKD come from the germline V gene. V trimming: 4 bases; J trimming: 5 bases; junction bases outside the gene matches: 8. CDR3 sequence: CATSDSGQGGTGELFF. CDR3 bases: TGTGCCACCAGTGACAGTGGACAGGGAGGTACCGGGGAGCTGTTTTTT.

In this sample, this clonotype is large (0.1 to 1%). This chain links TRBV28 with TRBJ2-7; D remains unclear. Trimming removed 2 bases at V and 1 base at J, with 3 bases between. The CDR3 extends over 12 amino acids. The germline gives CDR1 MDHEN, CDR2 SYDVKM. CDR3 in amino acids: CASSLQSYEQYF. The CDR3 DNA follows: TGTGCCAGCAGTTTACAGTCCTACGAGCAGTACTTC. The full variable domain, in which reference TRBV28 and TRBJ2-7 provide the parts outside the CDR3, is DVKVTQSSRYLVKRTGEKVFLECVQDMDHENMFWYRQDPGLGLRLIYFSYDVKMKEKGDIPEGYSVSREKKERFSLILESASTNQTSMYLCASSLQSYEQYFGPGTRLTVT.